This T cell receptor beta chain derives from a study of T cell responses to AZD1222 COVID-19 vaccine (dated by TCRdb to the early 2020s). With respect to the entire study: AZD1222 recipients whose second dose came at about 4 weeks and those whose second dose came at about 12 weeks were combined into one group, since spike-specific TCR depth and breadth did not differ between the two schedules. Trial participants were enrolled by age into subgroups of 18-55, 56-69 and 70-plus years, and 148, 28 and 57 TCR-sequenced participants, respectively, were included in these subgroups. A total of about 250 trial participants underwent TCR sequencing, of whom roughly 210 had received two doses of AZD1222 and about 26 had received two doses of the MenACWY control vaccine. The research as a whole found: The 56-69-year group was small, and its depth increase did not reach significance, likely because of low power. Epitopes outside the regions mutated in the B.1.351 and B.1.1.7 variants were reportedly recognized by nearly half of the unique spike-specific TCRs. A significant rise in spike-specific TCR breadth and depth was observed after two AZD1222 doses relative to day 0 and relative to MenACWY recipients. Conclusions about previously exposed vaccinees are limited, since just 6 or 7 AZD1222 recipients were seropositive for SARS-CoV-2 at baseline. Vaccine-associated CD4 TCRs spanned the whole spike protein, with dominant responses in regions 160-218 and 743-854. Participants were mostly white British and included more females than males, and it was suggested by the authors that clonal diversity may have been underestimated. Because no day 14 peak-response samples were available, the repertoires could be characterized only after the peak T cell response.

Worth noting for this clone: Its antigen remains undetermined. Base quality data are lacking; no much larger clone is found one base away.

The cysteine opens and the phenylalanine closes a CDR3 of 13 amino acids. Left in the record is the CDR3 DNA by itself, 39 bases read in frame from the first base. CDR1 MNHEY and CDR2 SMNVEV were looked up in the germline V gene (reference sequence). At the junction V is shortened by 4 bases and J by 0 bases, with 6 bases in between. The CDR3 regions of human TCRbeta chains were analyzed by immunosequencing. Per the original workflow: TCRs in the repertoires were matched against a reference library of SARS-CoV-2-specific TCRs that had been generated with the MIRA antigen-specificity platform. Breadth meant the fraction of unique TCRs that were SARS-CoV-2-associated, whereas depth meant the fraction of total T cells that were SARS-CoV-2-associated. Using the MIRA data, each spike-specific TCR was assigned both to the spike region to which the TCR was reactive and to a CD4 or CD8 class. Log10-transformed breadth and depth values were compared by one-way ANOVA with Sidak's multiple comparisons tests. TCRdb retrieved this table from immuneACCESS and kept in-frame rearrangements only. Not all clones are present; in checked studies, unresolved V genes account for under half, and no reason is known for the remainder. Clone size and the V and J calls come from that table; the DNA yielded D and trimming. The sample has 110,000 to 150,000 clones on record, 80% to 90% of them singletons. Clones ranked in the top ten supply roughly 7.3% of the sample.

Read against the paper, the sample's time point label means: baseline before first vaccination. Samples from vaccinated people were obtained from the UK trials COV001 and COV002, which included a single-blind randomized controlled phase 2/3 trial of AZD1222 (ChAdOx1 nCoV-19) in healthy adults. For TCRbeta chain sequencing, PBMC samples from trial participants were taken at day 0 and at day 28 after the second dose. The specimen comprised peripheral blood, sampled on day 0 of AZD1222 vaccination. The source of this sequence is an adult in good health. The rearrangement joined TRBV27 to TRBJ1-1, with TRBD1 tentatively as D gene (5 bases match). The CDR3 reads as follows: CASSWGLNTEAFF. The bases read TGTGCCAGCAGTTGGGGACTGAACACTGAAGCTTTCTTT.